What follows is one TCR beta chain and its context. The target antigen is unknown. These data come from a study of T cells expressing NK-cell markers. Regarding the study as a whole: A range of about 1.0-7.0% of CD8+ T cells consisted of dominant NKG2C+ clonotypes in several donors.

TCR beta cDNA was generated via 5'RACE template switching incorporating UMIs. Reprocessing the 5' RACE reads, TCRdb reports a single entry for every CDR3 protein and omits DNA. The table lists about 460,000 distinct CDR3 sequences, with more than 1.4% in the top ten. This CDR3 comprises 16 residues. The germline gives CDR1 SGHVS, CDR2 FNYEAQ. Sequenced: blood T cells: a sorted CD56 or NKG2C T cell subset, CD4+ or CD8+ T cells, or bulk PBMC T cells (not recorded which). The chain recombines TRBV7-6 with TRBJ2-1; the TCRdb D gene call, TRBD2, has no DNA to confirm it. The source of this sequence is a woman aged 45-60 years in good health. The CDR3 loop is CASSQSSGRARNEQFF. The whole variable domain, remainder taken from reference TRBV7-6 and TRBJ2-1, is GAGVSQSPRYKVTKRGQDVALRCDPISGHVSLYWYRQALGQGPEFLTYFNYEAQQDKSGLPNDRFSAERPEGSISTLTIQRTEQRDSAMYRCASSQSSGRARNEQFFGPGTRLTVL.